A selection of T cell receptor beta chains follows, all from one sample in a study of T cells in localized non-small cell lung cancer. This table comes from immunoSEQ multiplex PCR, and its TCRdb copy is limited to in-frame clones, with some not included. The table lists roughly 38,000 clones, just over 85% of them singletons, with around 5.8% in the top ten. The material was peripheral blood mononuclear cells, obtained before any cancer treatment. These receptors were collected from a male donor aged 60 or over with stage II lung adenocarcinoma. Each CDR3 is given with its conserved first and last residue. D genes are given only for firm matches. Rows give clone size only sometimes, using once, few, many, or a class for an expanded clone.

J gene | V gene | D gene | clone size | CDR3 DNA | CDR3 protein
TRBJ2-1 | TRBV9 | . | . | TGTGCCAGCAGCGGAGTCTCTAGCTTAGCGCAGTTCTTC | CASSGVSSLAQFF
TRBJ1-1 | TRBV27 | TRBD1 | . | TGTGCCAGCAGTTCTCCCGGGACAGGGGTCTGGGTAGCTTTCTTT | CASSSPGTGVWVAFF
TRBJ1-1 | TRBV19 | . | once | TGTGCCAGTAGTATGAGTAGGGGTACTGAAGCTTTCTTT | CASSMSRGTEAFF
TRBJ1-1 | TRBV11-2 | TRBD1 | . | TGTGCCAGCAGCTTACATCACCGGGACAGTCACGGAGCTTTCTTT | CASSLHHRDSHGAFF
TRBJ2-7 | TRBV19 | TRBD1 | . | TGTGCCAGTAGCCTCACAGGGGGCAGAAACTCCTACGAGCAGTACTTC | CASSLTGGRNSYEQYF
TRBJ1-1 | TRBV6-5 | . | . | TGTGCCAGCAGTAAACGGGGGGCGCGAGACACTGAAGCTTTCTTT | CASSKRGARDTEAFF
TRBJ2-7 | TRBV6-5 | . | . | TGTGCCAGCAGTTCCGGGAGAAACTACGAGCAGTACTTC | CASSSGRNYEQYF
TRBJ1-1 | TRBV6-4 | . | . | TGTGCCAGCAGTGCGAAGCCGAACACTGAAGCTTTCTTT | CASSAKPNTEAFF
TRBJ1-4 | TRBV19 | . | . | TGTGCCAGTAGTATAGACATCGGGGAGGGTCCAACTAATGAAAAACTGTTTTTT | CASSIDIGEGPTNEKLFF
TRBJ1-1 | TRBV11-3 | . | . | TGTGCCAGCAGCCCCTCCCCTGACACTGAAGCTTTCTTT | CASSPSPDTEAFF
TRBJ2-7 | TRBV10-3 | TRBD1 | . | TGTGCCACCCGGGACAGGGTAGACGAGCAGTACTTC | CATRDRVDEQYF
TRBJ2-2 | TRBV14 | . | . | TGTGCCAGCAGCCAAGATCGGCTAGCAGCGAACACCGGGGAGCTGTTTTTT | CASSQDRLAANTGELFF
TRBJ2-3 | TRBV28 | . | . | TGTGCCAGCAGTTTATATGGGACCCGACAAACTAGCACAGATACGCAGTATTTT | CASSLYGTRQTSTDTQYF
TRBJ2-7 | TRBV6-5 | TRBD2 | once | TGTGCCAGCAGTTATACTAGCGGGAGGTACTACGAGCAGTACTTC | CASSYTSGRYYEQYF
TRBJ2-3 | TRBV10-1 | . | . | TGCGCCAGCAGTGCGCAGGGCGAACGGACGCAGTATTTT | CASSAQGERTQYF
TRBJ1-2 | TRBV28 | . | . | TGTGCCAGCAGTTTAGGCGGTGACTATGGCTACACCTTC | CASSLGGDYGYTF
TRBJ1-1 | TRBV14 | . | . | TGTGCCAGCAGCCCCCTGGGAGAGATGAACACTGAAGCTTTCTTT | CASSPLGEMNTEAFF
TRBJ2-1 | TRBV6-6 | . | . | TGTGCCAGCGGGACCGACTACAATGAGCAGTTCTTC | CASGTDYNEQFF
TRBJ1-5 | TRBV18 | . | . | TGTGCCAGCTCACCGGGTAGCATCGACAATCAGCCCCAGCATTTT | CASSPGSIDNQPQHF
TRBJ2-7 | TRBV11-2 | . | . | TGTGCCAGCAGCTTTGATCTAGAGGGTTTCTCCTACGAGCAGTACTTC | CASSFDLEGFSYEQYF
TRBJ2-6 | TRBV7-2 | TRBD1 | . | TGTGCCAGCAGTGGACAGGGGTTTTCCGGGGCCAACGTCCTGACTTTC | CASSGQGFSGANVLTF
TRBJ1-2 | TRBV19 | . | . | TGTGCCAGTAGTATAGAGTCCGGGATCTATGGCTACACCTTC | CASSIESGIYGYTF
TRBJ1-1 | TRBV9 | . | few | TGTGCCAGCAGCGTTTTGACAGAGAACACTGAAGCTTTCTTT | CASSVLTENTEAFF
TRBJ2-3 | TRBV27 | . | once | TGTGCCAGCAGTTCCCCAGTTACGCAGTATTTT | CASSSPVTQYF
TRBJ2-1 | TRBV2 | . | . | TGTGCCACCTGGAGGAAAGGAGAGGATGAGCAGTTCTTC | CATWRKGEDEQFF
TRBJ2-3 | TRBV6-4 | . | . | TGTGCCAGCAGTGGTAGAGAGACAGATACGCAGTATTTT | CASSGRETDTQYF
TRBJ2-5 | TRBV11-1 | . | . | TGTGCCAGCTCCCCAGGGGCCCTGGCGGAGACCCAGTACTTC | CASSPGALAETQYF
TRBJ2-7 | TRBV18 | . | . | TGTGCCAGCTCACCAGCGGGGAACGAGCAGTACTTC | CASSPAGNEQYF